These 11 T cell receptor beta chains came from one sample sequenced in a study of blood T cell repertoires in COVID-19. Measured with immunoSEQ multiplex PCR; TCRdb has only the in-frame clones, and not every one. The repertoire holds about 240,000 clones, with about 80% as singletons. Sequenced sample: peripheral blood. Receptors originate from a woman aged 80 or over with acute or convalescent COVID-19.

This clone was seen a few times. The chain carries TRBV27 and TRBJ2-2; D remains ambiguous. Trimming left V 0 bases short and J 6 bases short, with 17 bases between. Germline V gene data show CDR1 as MNHEY and CDR2 as SMNVEV (reference sequence). There are 17 residues in the CDR3. The CDR3 sequence: CASSLSNSVGRAGELFF. Written as DNA, the CDR3 is TGTGCCAGCAGTTTATCGAATAGTGTCGGTCGGGCCGGGGAGCTGTTTTTT.

The chain is built from TRBV6-5 and TRBJ2-7, with 11 positions matching TRBD1. Losses at the gene ends were 7 bases for V and 3 bases for J; bases not matched to a gene: 5. Germline lookup yields CDR1 MNHEY and CDR2 SVGAGI. This CDR3 has 14 amino acids. As DNA, the CDR3 is TGTGCCAGCACCCTCGGGACAGGGGGCTACGAGCAGTACTTC. Translated: CASTLGTGGYEQYF.

The chain has TRBV28 and TRBJ2-2; 9 nucleotides align to TRBD1. The CDR3 totals 15 residues. The trim removed 1 base at V and 7 bases at J, leaving 4 bases unmatched. In germline, CDR1 is MDHEN, CDR2 SYDVKM. The CDR3 sequence: CASSLSGTGHGELFF. Written as DNA, the CDR3 is TGTGCCAGCAGTTTATCCGGGACAGGGCACGGGGAGCTGTTTTTT. Complete variable domain (other parts from reference TRBV28 and TRBJ2-2): DVKVTQSSRYLVKRTGEKVFLECVQDMDHENMFWYRQDPGLGLRLIYFSYDVKMKEKGDIPEGYSVSREKKERFSLILESASTNQTSMYLCASSLSGTGHGELFFGEGSRLTVL.

The V call is TRBV5-1, the J call TRBJ2-6, with TRBD1 identical over 9 bases. The CDR3 runs 19 residues. Germline assignment: CDR1 SGHRS and CDR2 YFSETQ. V shed 4 bases, J shed 0 bases, and the junction held 11 bases outside the gene matches. DNA for the CDR3: TGCGCCAGCAGCCCGAAAACAGGGGGCCCCCTCTCTGGGGCCAACGTCCTGACTTTC. Translation gives CASSPKTGGPLSGANVLTF.

The chain uses TRBV7-2 and TRBJ2-7; 7 nucleotides align to TRBD2. The CDR3 runs 15 residues. The V gene's germline CDR1 is SGHTA and CDR2 FQGNSA. The V segment lost 0 bases and the J segment 1 base; nucleotides outside the gene matches: 3. As DNA, the CDR3 is TGTGCCAGCAGCTTAGCGTCTAGCGGATCCTACGAGCAGTACTTC. It specifies CASSLASSGSYEQYF.

This chain joins TRBV9 and TRBJ2-7; 13 bases fit TRBD2. The J segment lost 6 bases and the V segment lost 2 bases, leaving 5 bases of the junction unmatched. Germline loops: CDR1 SGDLS, CDR2 YYNGEE. This CDR3 spans 15 amino acids. CDR3 in DNA: TGTGCCAGCAGCGTGGGGACTAGCGGGGTGTTCGAGCAGTACTTC. Its protein product is CASSVGTSGVFEQYF.

The chain carries TRBV5-8 and TRBJ2-7; 7 bases fit TRBD1. This CDR3 is 16 amino acids long. V was pared by 4 bases and J by 1 base, with 11 bases of the junction left unmatched. Germline assignment: CDR1 SGHTS and CDR2 YDEGEE. The CDR3 spells CASSKRQGALSYEQYF. CDR3 sequence (DNA): TGTGCCAGCAGCAAACGACAGGGTGCTCTTTCCTACGAGCAGTACTTC.

The chain has TRBV3-1 (or the pseudogene TRBV3-2) and TRBJ2-7, with D perhaps TRBD2 (5 bases). The germline gives CDR1 LGHDT, CDR2 YNNKEL (reference sequence). There are 13 residues in the CDR3. V dropped 4 bases and J dropped 6 bases, with 13 bases sitting between them. For the CDR3, the DNA is TGTGCCAGCAGCCTCCGAGGGCCTCTCGAGCAGTACTTC. Its protein product is CASSLRGPLEQYF.

The chain has TRBV12-1 and TRBJ1-1; TRBD1, the D gene given by the table, was not confirmed from the DNA. TRBV12-1 is described as a pseudogene. The CDR3 loop spans 17 amino acids. The CDR3 nucleotides are TGTGCCAGCAGCATCCGGGACAGGGGGCATTCGGACACTGAAGCTTTCTTT. Its translation is CASSIRDRGHSDTEAFF.

The CDR3 here is CATVSGLADEQYF. The CDR3 DNA sequence: TGTGCCACCGTCTCGGGACTAGCAGACGAGCAGTACTTC. This chain connects TRBV5-4 to TRBJ2-7; 9 bases fit TRBD2. V shed 9 bases, J shed 5 bases, and the junction held 9 bases outside the gene matches. Germline CDR1 and CDR2: SGHNT and YYREEE (reference sequence). CDR3 length equals 13 residues.

The V gene is TRBV15, the J gene TRBJ2-1, with a weak D call TRBD1 (5 bases). Germline values: CDR1 LNHNV, CDR2 YYDKDF (reference sequence). The ends were cut back, 0 bases at V and 8 bases at J, with 8 bases in the middle. CDR3 length: 13 residues. The CDR3 region is CATSREGQYEQFF. In nucleotides, the CDR3 is TGTGCCACCAGCAGAGAGGGGCAATATGAGCAGTTCTTC.